The T cell receptor beta chain described here comes from a study of T cell changes during pregnancy in multiple sclerosis. Some clones are missing from TCRdb's copy, which holds only in-frame ones; the method was immunoSEQ multiplex PCR. The sample lists tens of thousands of clones, approximately 94% occurring once. The ends were cut back, 5 bases at V and 0 bases at J, with 7 bases in the middle. Germline CDR1 and CDR2: SQVTM and ANQGSEA. The CDR3 loop spans 12 amino acids. The receptor was isolated from a female donor with multiple sclerosis, enrolled in a pregnancy study. The chain combines TRBV29-1 with TRBJ1-2; D is uncertain. Sequenced material: CD8+ T cells from peripheral blood mononuclear cells, taken before pregnancy. The CDR3 loop reads CSVPGSNYGYTF. For the CDR3, the DNA is TGCAGCGTTCCCGGTTCTAACTATGGCTACACCTTC.